This entry concerns a single TCR beta chain. These data are taken from a study of human T cells and chemical hapten exposure. Time point indicated: healthy volunteer bleed at 2 weeks. Whole blood that had not been fractionated was the source of extracted total RNA. Germline loops: CDR1 SQVTM, CDR2 ANQGSEA. V dropped 2 bases and J dropped 3 bases, with 8 bases sitting between them. The CDR3 is 12 amino acids. TCRdb used MiXCR to reprocess the RACE reads, holding one entry per CDR3 protein. The sample contains some 120,000 distinct CDR3 sequences, approximately 9.1% of which appear only once. The chain couples TRBV29-1 to TRBJ2-7, with a weak D call TRBD1 (5 bases). This receptor was obtained from a male donor in good health. Some clones in this sample may be carry-over from other donors' samples. Sequenced sample: whole blood. The CDR3 DNA follows: TGCAGCGTTGAAACGACAGACTACGAGCAGTACTTC. This sequence encodes CSVETTDYEQYF.